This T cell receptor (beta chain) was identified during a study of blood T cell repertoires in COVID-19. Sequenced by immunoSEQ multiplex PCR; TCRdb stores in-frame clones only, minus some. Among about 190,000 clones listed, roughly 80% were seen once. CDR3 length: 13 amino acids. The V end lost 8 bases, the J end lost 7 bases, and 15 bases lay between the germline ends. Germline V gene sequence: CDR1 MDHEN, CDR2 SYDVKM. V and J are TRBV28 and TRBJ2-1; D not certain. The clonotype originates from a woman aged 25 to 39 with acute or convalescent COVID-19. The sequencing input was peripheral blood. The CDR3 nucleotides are TGTGCCAGCTTAGATCCATTTTCAAATGAGCAGTTCTTC. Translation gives CASLDPFSNEQFF.